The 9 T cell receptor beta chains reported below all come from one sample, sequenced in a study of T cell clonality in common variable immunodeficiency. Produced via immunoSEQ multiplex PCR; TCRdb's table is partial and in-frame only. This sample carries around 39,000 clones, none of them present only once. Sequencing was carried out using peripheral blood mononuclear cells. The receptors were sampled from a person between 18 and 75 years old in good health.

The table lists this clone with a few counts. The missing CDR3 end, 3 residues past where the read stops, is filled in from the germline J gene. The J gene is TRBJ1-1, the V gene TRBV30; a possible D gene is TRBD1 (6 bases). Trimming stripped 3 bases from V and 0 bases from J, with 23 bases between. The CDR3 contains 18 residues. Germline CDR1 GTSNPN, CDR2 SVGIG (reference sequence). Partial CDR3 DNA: TGTGCCTGGAGAACAGGGACAAGCACTAGATCCATGAACACTGAA. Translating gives CAWRTGTSTRSMNTE. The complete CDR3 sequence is CAWRTGTSTRSMNTEAFF.

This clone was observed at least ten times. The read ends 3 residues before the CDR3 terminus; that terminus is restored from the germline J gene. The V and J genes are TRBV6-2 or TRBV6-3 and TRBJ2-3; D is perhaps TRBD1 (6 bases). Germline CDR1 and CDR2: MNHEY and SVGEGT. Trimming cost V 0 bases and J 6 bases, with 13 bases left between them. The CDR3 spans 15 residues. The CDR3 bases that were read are TGTGCCAGCAGTTACTCTAGAAACAGGGTTGATACG. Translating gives CASSYSRNRVDT. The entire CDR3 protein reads CASSYSRNRVDTQYF.

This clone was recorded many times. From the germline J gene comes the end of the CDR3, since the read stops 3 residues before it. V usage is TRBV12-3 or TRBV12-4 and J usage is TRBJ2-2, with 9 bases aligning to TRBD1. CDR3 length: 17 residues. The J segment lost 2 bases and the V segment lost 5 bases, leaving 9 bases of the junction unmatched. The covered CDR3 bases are TGTGCCAGCAGTCCGGGACAGGGCCCCCTTAACACCGGGGAG. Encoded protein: CASSPGQGPLNTGE. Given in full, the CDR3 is CASSPGQGPLNTGELFF.

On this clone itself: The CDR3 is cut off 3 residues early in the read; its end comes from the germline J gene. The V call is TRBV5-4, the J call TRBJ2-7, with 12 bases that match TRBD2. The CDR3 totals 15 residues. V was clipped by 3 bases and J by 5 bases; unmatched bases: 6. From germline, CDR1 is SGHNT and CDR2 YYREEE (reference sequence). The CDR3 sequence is CASSSWTSGIHEQYF. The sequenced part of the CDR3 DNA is TGTGCCAGCAGCTCATGGACTAGCGGGATCCACGAG.

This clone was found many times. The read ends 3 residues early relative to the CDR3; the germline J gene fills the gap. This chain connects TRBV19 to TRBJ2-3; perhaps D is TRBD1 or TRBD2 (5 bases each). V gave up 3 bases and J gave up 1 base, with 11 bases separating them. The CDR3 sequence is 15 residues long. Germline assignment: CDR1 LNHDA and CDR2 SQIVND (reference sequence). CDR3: CASSIREGGTDTQYF. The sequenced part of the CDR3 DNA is TGTGCCAGTAGTATCCGGGAAGGGGGCACAGATACG.

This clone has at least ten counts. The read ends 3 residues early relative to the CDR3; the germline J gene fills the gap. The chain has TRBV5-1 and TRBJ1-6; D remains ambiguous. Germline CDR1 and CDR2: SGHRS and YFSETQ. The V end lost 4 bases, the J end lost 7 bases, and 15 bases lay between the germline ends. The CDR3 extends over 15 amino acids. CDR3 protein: CASSSQSPGNSPLHF. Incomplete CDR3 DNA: TGCGCCAGCAGCAGCCAGAGCCCAGGAAATTCACCC.

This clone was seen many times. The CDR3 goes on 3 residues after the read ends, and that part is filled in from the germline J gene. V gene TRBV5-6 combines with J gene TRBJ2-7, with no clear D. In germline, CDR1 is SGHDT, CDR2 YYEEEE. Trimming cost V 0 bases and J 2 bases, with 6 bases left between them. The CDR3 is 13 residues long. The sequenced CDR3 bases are TGTGCCAGCAGCTTGGACACCACCTACGAG. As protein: CASSLDTTYE. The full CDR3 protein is CASSLDTTYEQYF.

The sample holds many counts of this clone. Here the CDR3 reads CASSPDRNREKLFF. Partial CDR3 DNA: TGCGCCAGCAGCCCTGACAGGAATAGGGAAAAA. The rearrangement links TRBV5-1 to TRBJ1-4, with D tentatively TRBD1 (6 bases). The CDR3 goes on 3 residues after the read ends, and that part is filled in from the germline J gene. Germline CDR1 SGHRS, CDR2 YFSETQ. The CDR3 totals 14 residues. The germline V and J ends were trimmed by 4 bases and 8 bases, with 15 bases remaining between them.

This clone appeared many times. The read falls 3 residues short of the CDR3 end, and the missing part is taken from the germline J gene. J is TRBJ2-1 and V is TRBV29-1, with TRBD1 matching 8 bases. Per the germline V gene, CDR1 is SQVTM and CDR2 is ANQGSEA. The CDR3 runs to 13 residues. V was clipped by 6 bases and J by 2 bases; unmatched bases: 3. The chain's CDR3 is CSVVTGAYNEQFF. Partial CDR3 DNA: TGCAGCGTCGTGACAGGGGCCTACAATGAG.